The next 29 T cell receptor beta chains were all read from a single sample in a study of cytomegalovirus exposure and HLA in healthy donors (dated by TCRdb to 2016 to 2017). Library construction relied on the immunoSEQ multiplex PCR assay. The multiplex PCR relied on a mix of 60 forward primers for TCR Vbeta segments and 13 reverse primers for TCR Jbeta segments. This immuneACCESS table, as held by TCRdb, lists in-frame sequences with V and J called but not all clones. Of the missing ones, under half trace to an unresolved V gene in checked studies; the others have no known cause. The table for this sample lists about 98,000 clones; under 80% of them were counted only once. The ten largest make up around 2% of the sample. Sequenced sample: PBMCs. The receptors originated from a male donor in good health and CMV-seronegative.

The chain uses TRBV6-1 and TRBJ2-5, with D perhaps matching TRBD2 (5 bases). The V end was cut by 5 bases, the J end by 7 bases, with 8 bases between. Germline loops: CDR1 MNHNS, CDR2 SASEGT. This CDR3 has 11 amino acids. CDR3 nucleotides: TGTGCCAGCAGTCTACGGGGGACCCAGTACTTC. Its protein product is CASSLRGTQYF.

This rearrangement joins TRBV5-1 to TRBJ2-3; TRBD2 matches at 7 bases. The ends lost 9 bases at V and 4 bases at J; junction bases unmatched: 14. The CDR3 is made up of 15 amino acids. The germline V gene has CDR1 SGHRS and CDR2 YFSETQ. CDR3 bases: TGCGCCACCCAACGGGGGAGGGGATTTTCAGATACGCAGTATTTT. Its translation is CATQRGRGFSDTQYF.

This clone was seen a single time. This sequence joins TRBV5-4 and TRBJ2-5; D is perhaps TRBD2 (5 bases). Per the germline V gene, CDR1 is SGHNT and CDR2 is YYREEE (reference sequence). The CDR3 is 14 residues long. The V end was cut by 4 bases, the J end by 2 bases, with 12 bases between. The CDR3 DNA follows: TGTGCCAGCAGCACGCTAGCCCCACAAGAGACCCAGTACTTC. Its protein product is CASSTLAPQETQYF.

The chain's CDR3 is CASSGLQGVKLHEQFF. The CDR3 coding sequence is TGTGCCAGCAGCGGGCTACAGGGTGTTAAGCTTCATGAGCAGTTCTTC. The genes are TRBV9 and TRBJ2-1; TRBD1 might be the D (6 bases). The CDR3 covers 16 residues. The germline CDR1 and CDR2 sequences are SGDLS and YYNGEE. Trimming pared 3 bases from V and 8 bases from J, leaving 21 bases between.

The rearrangement links TRBV11-2 to TRBJ2-7; 8 nucleotides agree with TRBD1. Germline CDR1 and CDR2: SGHAT and FQNNGV. CDR3 length: 14 residues. V lost 4 bases, J lost 6 bases, and 8 bases stayed unmatched. The CDR3 DNA reads as TGTGCCAGCAGCTCCCGACAGGGGCGAGGCGAGCAGTACTTC. It translates to CASSSRQGRGEQYF. Full variable domain (missing parts from reference TRBV11-2 and TRBJ2-7): EAGVAQSPRYKIIEKRQSVAFWCNPISGHATLYWYQQILGQGPKLLIQFQNNGVVDDSQLPKDRFSAERLKGVDSTLKIQPAKLEDSAVYLCASSSRQGRGEQYFGPGTRLTVT.

As regards this clone: In the same sample, other DNA sequences code for this CDR3. This chain links TRBV5-6 with TRBJ1-2, with 7 bases fitting TRBD1. This CDR3 is 13 amino acids long. The V and J ends lost 5 bases and 4 bases, in that order; junction bases with no gene match: 5. The germline V gene has CDR1 SGHDT and CDR2 YYEEEE. In nucleotides, the CDR3 is TGTGCCAGCAGGAAGACAGGGTTCTATGGCTACACCTTC. It codes for CASRKTGFYGYTF.

The genes are TRBV6-5 and TRBJ1-1; D uncertain. This CDR3 is 11 amino acids long. Trimming pared 4 bases from V and 8 bases from J, leaving 8 bases between. Germline assignment: CDR1 MNHEY and CDR2 SVGAGI. CDR3 nucleotide sequence: TGTGCCAGCAGTTCGGGATGCGAAGCTTTCTTT. Translation: CASSSGCEAFF.

A few counts support this clone. This chain connects TRBV6-4 to TRBJ1-5; the match to TRBD1 covers 7 bases. The CDR3 sequence is 15 residues long. Per germline, CDR1 MRHNA and CDR2 SNTAGT. After removal of 4 bases from V and 6 bases from J, the junction contained 9 bases not matched to a gene. CDR3 amino acids: CASSVTGATGQPQHF. The CDR3 DNA reads TGTGCCAGCAGTGTTACAGGGGCCACCGGTCAGCCCCAGCATTTT.

The chain joins TRBV27 to TRBJ2-5; 9 bases align to TRBD1. This CDR3 is built from 15 residues. In germline, CDR1 is MNHEY, CDR2 SMNVEV (reference sequence). The V and J ends lost 2 bases and 1 base, in that order; junction bases with no gene match: 2. Here the CDR3 reads CASSLGDRAQETQYF. DNA for the CDR3: TGTGCCAGCAGTTTAGGGGACAGGGCCCAAGAGACCCAGTACTTC.

This chain uses TRBV9 with TRBJ1-5; D uncertain. CDR1 SGDLS and CDR2 YYNGEE come from the germline V gene. The CDR3 sequence is 13 residues long. V lost 4 bases and J lost 0, with 5 bases in between. Here the CDR3 DNA reads TGTGCCAGCAGCACTTATAGCAATCAGCCCCAGCATTTT. Translated, it gives CASSTYSNQPQHF.

The V gene is TRBV4-3, the J gene TRBJ2-7, with a weak D call TRBD2 (6 bases). With 0 bases removed from V and 3 bases from J, the gap between germline ends came to 15 bases. The CDR3 spans 16 residues. The germline gives CDR1 LGHNA, CDR2 YSLEER. Written as DNA, the CDR3 is TGCGCCAGCAGCCAAGATTTTGGAGGGGTGAGCTACGAGCAGTACTTC. Protein product: CASSQDFGGVSYEQYF.

A single count supports this clone. V and J are TRBV14 and TRBJ2-7; D perhaps matches TRBD2 (5 bases). Germline CDR1 reads SGHDN; CDR2 reads FVKESK. Trimming pared 2 bases from V and 4 bases from J, leaving 12 bases between. This CDR3 has 14 amino acids. CDR3 coding DNA: TGTGCCAGCAGCCAATATGAGGGCCCTTACGAGCAGTACTTC. It specifies CASSQYEGPYEQYF.

The chain uses TRBV23-1 and TRBJ2-5; possibly TRBD1 for D (5 bases). TRBV23-1 falls under the ORF class, with uncertain function. The CDR3 runs 18 residues. V lost 0 bases, J lost 5 bases, and 22 bases lay in between. CDR3 bases: TGCGCCAGCAGTCAATCGGAAGGGCAGGACATTTCGTGGGAGACCCAGTACTTC. This translates into CASSQSEGQDISWETQYF.

The J gene is TRBJ2-5, the V gene TRBV19; maybe TRBD2 (6 bases). Trimming stripped 1 base from V and 5 bases from J, with 23 bases between. Germline CDR1 reads LNHDA; CDR2 reads SQIVND (reference sequence). The CDR3 runs to 18 residues. The CDR3 spells CASSIGDAGSGWWETQYF. The CDR3 region has the DNA TGTGCCAGTAGTATAGGGGACGCCGGGAGTGGATGGTGGGAGACCCAGTACTTC.

The rearrangement joins TRBV5-1 to TRBJ2-7; tentative D call: TRBD1 (5 bases). V lost 0 bases, J lost 6 bases, and 16 bases lay in between. The CDR3 is made up of 15 amino acids. CDR1 and CDR2 from the germline V gene are SGHRS and YFSETQ. CDR3 sequence reads: CASSLEGVEGCEQYF. The DNA of the CDR3 is TGCGCCAGCAGCTTGGAAGGGGTAGAAGGCTGCGAGCAGTACTTC.

This clone ranks as medium-sized. The chain links TRBV30 to TRBJ2-5; 14 bases are a match to TRBD2. Germline CDR1 is GTSNPN and CDR2 is SVGIG (reference sequence). CDR3 length: 16 residues. V dropped 3 bases and J dropped 4; count of bases not matched to a gene: 7. The CDR3, as DNA: TGTGCCTGGAGCGTCGGACTAGCGGGAGGTACAGAGACCCAGTACTTC. Protein sequence: CAWSVGLAGGTETQYF.

There are a few counts of this clone. The gene calls are TRBV10-3 and TRBJ1-1; 12 bases map to TRBD1. The CDR3 has 14 residues. Germline CDR1 is ENHRY and CDR2 is SYGVKD. V lost 3 bases, J lost 10 bases, and 6 bases stayed unmatched. CDR3 residues: CAISEPGQGARAFF. CDR3 DNA: TGTGCCATCAGTGAACCGGGACAGGGGGCAAGAGCTTTCTTT.

The gene calls are TRBV5-1 and TRBJ2-1; 13 nucleotides agree with TRBD2. The CDR3 covers 16 residues. The junction had 5 bases not matched to a gene; V was cut back by 4 bases and J by 4 bases. Germline-derived CDR1 and CDR2 are SGHRS and YFSETQ. Here the CDR3 DNA reads TGCGCCAGCAGCCCGGGACTAGCGGGACTATACAATGAGCAGTTCTTC. Residues: CASSPGLAGLYNEQFF.

This clone was seen just once. The chain links TRBV27 to TRBJ2-7; no clear D gene. The V end lost 0 bases, the J end lost 6 bases, and 9 bases lay between the germline ends. Per germline, CDR1 MNHEY and CDR2 SMNVEV (reference sequence). The CDR3 has 13 amino acids. The CDR3 protein is CASSLSPRSEQYF. CDR3 nucleotides: TGTGCCAGCAGTTTATCTCCTAGAAGCGAGCAGTACTTC.

The rearrangement joins TRBV18 to TRBJ1-5, with D uncertain. Germline values: CDR1 KGHSH, CDR2 LQKENI. Between the trimmed V and J ends, which lost 4 bases and 0 bases, there was a span of 7 bases. The CDR3 has 14 residues. The chain's CDR3 is CASSHSYSNQPQHF. DNA of the CDR3: TGTGCCAGCTCACACAGCTATAGCAATCAGCCCCAGCATTTT.

The rearrangement joins TRBV6-1 to TRBJ2-2; D call uncertain. This CDR3 has 11 amino acids. Trimming shortened V by 6 bases and J by 6 bases, and 5 bases separated the two germline ends. Per germline, CDR1 MNHNS and CDR2 SASEGT. As DNA, the CDR3 is TGTGCCAGCAGCCCAGCCGGGGAGCTGTTTTTT. Residues: CASSPAGELFF.

The chain uses TRBV7-9 and TRBJ2-7, with 9 bases aligning to TRBD1. The CDR3 sequence is 12 residues long. With V trimmed by 5 bases and J by 4 bases, 0 bases remained unmatched. Germline V gene data show CDR1 as SEHNR and CDR2 as FQNEAQ (reference sequence). CDR3 bases: TGTGCCAGCAGCGGGACAGGGTACGAGCAGTACTTC. Amino acids: CASSGTGYEQYF.

The chain employs TRBV9 and TRBJ2-3; a weak D match, TRBD1 (6 bases). The V end was cut by 1 base, the J end by 5 bases, with 11 bases between. This CDR3 is 14 amino acids long. Germline CDR1 SGDLS, CDR2 YYNGEE. The CDR3 sequence is CASSVWTDRDTQYF. The DNA of the CDR3 is TGTGCCAGCAGCGTATGGACAGATAGAGATACGCAGTATTTT.

This chain uses TRBV5-8 with TRBJ2-7, with D tentatively TRBD1 (6 bases). Between the trimmed V and J ends, which lost 5 bases and 0 bases, there was a span of 12 bases. The germline V gene encodes CDR1 SGHTS and CDR2 YDEGEE. CDR3 length: 14 amino acids. This CDR3 is CASRPRGSSYEQYF. The CDR3 DNA follows: TGTGCCAGCAGACCCAGGGGTAGCTCCTACGAGCAGTACTTC.

This sequence joins TRBV5-1 and TRBJ2-3; 12 bases align to TRBD2. Germline CDR1 and CDR2: SGHRS and YFSETQ. There are 17 residues in the CDR3. After removal of 4 bases from V and 3 bases from J, the junction contained 9 bases not matched to a gene. CDR3 in amino acids: CASSVLTSGRGTDTQYF. As DNA, the CDR3 is TGCGCCAGCAGCGTGCTGACTAGCGGGAGAGGTACAGATACGCAGTATTTT.

The J gene is TRBJ1-5, the V gene TRBV29-1, with a possible D match to TRBD1 (6 bases). The V gene's germline CDR1 is SQVTM and CDR2 ANQGSEA. The CDR3 contains 14 residues. Trimming took off 7 bases at V and 7 bases at J, with 20 bases between the two ends. The DNA of the CDR3 is TGCAGCGCCTCATTACAGGGTTCTGAACAGCCCCAGCATTTT. It specifies CSASLQGSEQPQHF.

V and J are TRBV6-1 and TRBJ2-5, with D unresolved. Germline lookup yields CDR1 MNHNS and CDR2 SASEGT. CDR3 size: 13 residues. The ends were cut back, 7 bases at V and 0 bases at J, with 9 bases in the middle. CDR3: CASNSHHQETQYF. The CDR3, as DNA: TGTGCCAGCAATTCACACCACCAAGAGACCCAGTACTTC.

The gene calls are TRBV7-9 and TRBJ2-1, with a weak D call TRBD1 (5 bases). V was cut by 0 bases and J by 7 bases, with 7 bases left in between. The CDR3 length is 13 residues. Germline loops: CDR1 SEHNR, CDR2 FQNEAQ (reference sequence). CDR3 coding DNA: TGTGCCAGCAGCTTAGCGCACAGGAATGAGCAGTTCTTC. This gives the protein CASSLAHRNEQFF. The variable domain in full, with the rest retrieved from reference TRBV7-9 and TRBJ2-1, is DTGVSQNPRHKITKRGQNVTFRCDPISEHNRLYWYRQTLGQGPEFLTYFQNEAQLEKSRLLSDRFSAERPKGSFSTLEIQRTEQGDSAMYLCASSLAHRNEQFFGPGTRLTVL.

This chain joins TRBV6-1 and TRBJ1-2; a weak D match, TRBD1 (6 bases). The V and J ends lost 5 bases and 4 bases respectively, with 17 bases between them. This CDR3 has 15 residues. Germline CDR1 MNHNS, CDR2 SASEGT. This CDR3 reads CASSPGLTGTYGYTF. Written as DNA, the CDR3 is TGTGCCAGCAGTCCGGGTCTGACAGGTACCTATGGCTACACCTTC.